Shown below are 24 T cell receptor beta chains from a single sample sequenced in a study of cytomegalovirus exposure and HLA in healthy donors. This PCR relied on a set of 60 Vbeta primers and 13 Jbeta primers. Clones were sequenced by immunoSEQ multiplex PCR, and TCRdb holds only the in-frame ones, with some missing. This table holds 200,000 or so clones, 55% to 75% found once. Sequenced material: PBMCs. These receptors were obtained from a middle-aged man in good health and CMV-seropositive.

This clone has just a few counts. The CDR3 loop is CASSLGGQGMNTEAFF. In DNA, the CDR3 is TGTGCCAGCAGCTTAGGGGGACAGGGCATGAACACTGAAGCTTTCTTT. This chain connects TRBV11-3 to TRBJ1-1, with TRBD1 matching over 9 bases. Germline V lookup: CDR1 SGHNT, CDR2 YENEEA. Losses at the gene ends were 1 base for V and 0 bases for J; bases not matched to a gene: 3. This CDR3 contains 16 residues.

The chain employs TRBV5-1 and TRBJ1-1; D is possibly TRBD1 (6 bases). The V and J ends lost 5 bases and 3 bases respectively, with 11 bases between them. CDR1 is SGHRS, CDR2 YFSETQ, per germline. The CDR3 consists of 13 residues. CDR3 sequence: CASRPQGDTEAFF. CDR3 nucleotides: TGCGCCAGCAGACCACAGGGTGACACTGAAGCTTTCTTT.

The J gene is TRBJ2-7, the V gene TRBV27; 13 nucleotides line up with TRBD2. Germline CDR1 MNHEY, CDR2 SMNVEV (reference sequence). The CDR3 spans 15 residues. Trimming cost V 7 bases and J 6 bases; bases outside gene matches: 9. CDR3 coding DNA: TGTGCCAGCACCCTAACTAGCGGGGGGGCCAGCGAGCAGTACTTC. Protein product: CASTLTSGGASEQYF.

V and J are TRBV10-3 and TRBJ1-1, with 10 bases lining up with TRBD1. Germline CDR1 and CDR2: ENHRY and SYGVKD. The V gene end was trimmed by 9 bases and the J gene end by 5 bases; junction bases not matched to a gene: 6. The CDR3 extends over 13 amino acids. The CDR3 DNA reads as TGTGCCATTATCCGGGACAGGGGTACTGAAGCTTTCTTT. This codes for CAIIRDRGTEAFF.

The table lists this clone with a few counts. The genes are TRBV4-1 and TRBJ2-7, with D perhaps TRBD2 (6 bases). CDR1 is MGHRA, CDR2 YSYEKL, per germline. Deletions cut 4 bases from V and 0 bases from J, with 16 bases between. The CDR3 loop spans 16 amino acids. CDR3 bases: TGCGCCAGCAGCCTTGCCCAGGCTAGCGCCTCCTACGAGCAGTACTTC. This codes for CASSLAQASASYEQYF.

This clone was seen a few times. The J gene is TRBJ2-5, the V gene TRBV5-4, with a possible D match to TRBD2 (7 bases). The V end lost 5 bases, the J end lost 0 bases, and 17 bases lay between the germline ends. The CDR3 is 16 amino acids. The germline V gene encodes CDR1 SGHNT and CDR2 YYREEE (reference sequence). CDR3: CASRSGGGGYQETQYF. The CDR3 DNA reads as TGTGCCAGCAGATCTGGAGGGGGGGGATACCAAGAGACCCAGTACTTC. Together with reference TRBV5-4 and TRBJ2-5, the CDR3 gives the full variable domain: ETGVTQSPTHLIKTRGQQVTLRCSSQSGHNTVSWYQQALGQGPQFIFQYYREEENGRGNFPPRFSGLQFPNYSSELNVNALELDDSALYLCASRSGGGGYQETQYFGPGTRLLVL.

This chain uses TRBV6-1 with TRBJ1-6; D is undetermined. The CDR3 spans 13 residues. Trimming pared 1 base from V and 7 bases from J, leaving 5 bases between. Germline V lookup: CDR1 MNHNS, CDR2 SASEGT. The CDR3 spells CASSEVQNSPLHF. For the CDR3, the DNA is TGTGCCAGCAGTGAAGTACAGAATTCACCCCTCCACTTT.

This clone was seen only a few times. The V gene is TRBV7-9, the J gene TRBJ1-4, with 8 bases that match TRBD1. The CDR3 runs 13 residues. With 10 bases clipped from V and 7 bases from J, the junction kept 8 bases outside the gene matches. The V gene's germline CDR1 is SEHNR and CDR2 FQNEAQ (reference sequence). CDR3 nucleotide sequence: TGTGCCACCACGACAGGGGTGGGTGAAAAACTGTTTTTT. Amino acid sequence: CATTTGVGEKLFF.

A remark on this clone: One end of the junction does not line up with germline, which may come from a read error. This rearrangement joins TRBV5-8 to TRBJ1-6; a weak D match, TRBD1 (5 bases). CDR3 length: 14 amino acids. Germline CDR1 reads SGHTS; CDR2 reads YDEGEE. CDR3 protein: CASSFGGDSSLLHF. As DNA, the CDR3 is TGTGCCAGCAGCTTCGGGGGAGACAGTTCACTCCTCCACTTT.

A few counts support this clone. The chain employs TRBV4-1 and TRBJ2-7; TRBD2 matches at 7 bases. V shed 0 bases, J shed 2 bases, and the junction held 10 bases outside the gene matches. Germline V lookup: CDR1 MGHRA, CDR2 YSYEKL. The length of the CDR3 is 17 residues. In nucleotides, the CDR3 is TGCGCCAGCAGCCAAGATCCCCTTTACGCGGGGGCCTACGAGCAGTACTTC. Translating gives CASSQDPLYAGAYEQYF.

This rearrangement joins TRBV9 to TRBJ2-2; TRBD2 is a possible D gene (6 bases). There are 16 residues in the CDR3. CDR1 and CDR2 from the germline V gene are SGDLS and YYNGEE. Between the trimmed V and J ends, which lost 6 bases and 1 base, there was a span of 16 bases. CDR3 DNA: TGTGCCAGCACCCCCCGGCGGCGGGGGAACACCGGGGAGCTGTTTTTT. It is translated as CASTPRRRGNTGELFF.

This clone was seen a handful of times. This chain connects TRBV9 to TRBJ2-1; 7 bases align to TRBD1. The CDR3 has 15 residues. Germline CDR1 and CDR2: SGDLS and YYNGEE. The V segment lost 0 bases and the J segment 9 bases; nucleotides outside the gene matches: 9. In DNA, the CDR3 is TGTGCCAGCAGCGTAGGACAGGGAGTGACGGCTGAGCAGTTCTTC. It yields the protein CASSVGQGVTAEQFF.

The chain employs TRBV19 and TRBJ1-1; 7 nucleotides agree with TRBD1. CDR3 length: 15 amino acids. The junction had 9 bases not matched to a gene; V was cut back by 7 bases and J by 1 base. Per germline, CDR1 LNHDA and CDR2 SQIVND (reference sequence). As DNA, the CDR3 is TGTGCCAGTACCCTGGACAGGCCAGGGAACACTGAAGCTTTCTTT. Its protein is CASTLDRPGNTEAFF.

The gene calls are TRBV5-8 and TRBJ2-2; D is possibly TRBD2 (5 bases). V was trimmed by 0 bases and J by 5 bases, leaving 8 bases between them. From germline, CDR1 is SGHTS and CDR2 YDEGEE. This CDR3 region has 14 residues. The CDR3 bases are TGTGCCAGCAGCTTGGCCTGGGAGACCGGGGAGCTGTTTTTT. It specifies CASSLAWETGELFF.

V usage is TRBV6-6 and J usage is TRBJ2-7; 7 bases align to TRBD1. CDR3 length: 13 residues. V dropped 5 bases and J dropped 3; count of bases not matched to a gene: 4. Germline V gene sequence: CDR1 MNHNY, CDR2 SVGAGI (reference sequence). The chain's CDR3 is CASSRDSIYEQYF. Written as DNA, the CDR3 is TGTGCCAGCAGTCGGGACAGTATCTACGAGCAGTACTTC.

The chain links TRBV18 to TRBJ1-1, with a weak D call TRBD1 (5 bases). The V gene's germline CDR1 is KGHSH and CDR2 LQKENI. The CDR3 loop spans 15 amino acids. The V end lost 0 bases, the J end lost 5 bases, and 13 bases lay between the germline ends. CDR3 region: CASSPPNREGTEAFF. In DNA form, the CDR3 reads TGTGCCAGCTCACCACCGAATCGGGAGGGGACTGAAGCTTTCTTT.

This rearrangement joins TRBV29-1 to TRBJ2-7; 8 bases line up with TRBD1. The trim removed 3 bases at V and 6 bases at J, leaving 10 bases unmatched. CDR3 length: 14 residues. CDR1 is SQVTM, CDR2 ANQGSEA, per germline. The DNA for the CDR3 is TGCAGCGTTGAGGGGTGGACAGGGACGGCCGAGCAGTACTTC. Translation gives CSVEGWTGTAEQYF.

The J gene is TRBJ2-5, the V gene TRBV15; 8 nucleotides align to TRBD1. The J call may be mistaken, given a closer DNA end match to TRBJ2-7. The CDR3 runs 14 residues. Germline V gene lookup returns CDR1 LNHNV and CDR2 YYDKDF (reference sequence). Here the CDR3 DNA reads TGTGCCACCAGCATTTGGACAGGGACGTACGAGCAGTACTTC. Encoded protein: CATSIWTGTYEQYF.

V gene TRBV7-8 combines with J gene TRBJ2-3; 7 bases line up with TRBD2. V shed 2 bases and J 3 bases; nucleotides not matched to a gene: 11. This CDR3 has 17 amino acids. Germline V gives CDR1 SGHVS, CDR2 FQNEAQ. The CDR3: CASSLRRSGKDTDTQYF. The CDR3 region has the DNA TGTGCCAGCAGCTTAAGACGCAGCGGGAAGGATACAGATACGCAGTATTTT.

CDR3 protein: CASSLEGGAGTEAFF. The DNA for the CDR3 is TGCGCCAGCAGCTTGGAAGGGGGCGCTGGTACTGAAGCTTTCTTT. V usage is TRBV5-1 and J usage is TRBJ1-1, with 7 bases aligning to TRBD1. The length of the CDR3 is 15 residues. V lost 0 bases and J lost 5; bases outside the gene matches: 7. CDR1 is SGHRS, CDR2 YFSETQ, per germline.

This clone appeared once. J is TRBJ2-5 and V is TRBV6-1, with D unclear. CDR3 size: 12 residues. Germline V lookup: CDR1 MNHNS, CDR2 SASEGT. V lost 8 bases to trimming and J lost 1 base, with 8 bases between them. The CDR3 reads CASGFPQETQYF. The CDR3 DNA is TGTGCCAGCGGCTTTCCCCAAGAGACCCAGTACTTC.

The CDR3 loop reads CASREMTGAYYGYTF. The CDR3 bases are TGTGCCAGCAGGGAAATGACAGGCGCTTATTATGGCTACACCTTC. The chain joins TRBV5-5 to TRBJ1-2; D is possibly TRBD1 (6 bases). V was clipped by 5 bases and J by 5 bases, with 19 bases between them. Germline V CDR1 and CDR2: SGHKS, YYEKEE (reference sequence). The CDR3 has 15 residues.

The chain has TRBV7-7 and TRBJ2-3, with 8 bases that match TRBD2. The length of the CDR3 is 15 residues. The junction had 2 bases not matched to a gene; V was cut back by 3 bases and J by 0 bases. Per germline, CDR1 SSHAT and CDR2 FNYEAQ (reference sequence). For the CDR3, the DNA is TGTGCCAGCAGCTTGGGACTAGGGAGCACAGATACGCAGTATTTT. Its translation: CASSLGLGSTDTQYF.

The V gene is TRBV7-6, the J gene TRBJ2-1, with TRBD1 matching 8 bases. The CDR3 consists of 16 residues. The junction had 7 bases not matched to a gene; V was cut back by 6 bases and J by 0 bases. Germline V gene sequence: CDR1 SGHVS, CDR2 FNYEAQ. The CDR3 DNA sequence: TGTGCCAGCAGTCCGTGGACAGGGCGCTCCTACAATGAGCAGTTCTTC. This sequence encodes CASSPWTGRSYNEQFF.